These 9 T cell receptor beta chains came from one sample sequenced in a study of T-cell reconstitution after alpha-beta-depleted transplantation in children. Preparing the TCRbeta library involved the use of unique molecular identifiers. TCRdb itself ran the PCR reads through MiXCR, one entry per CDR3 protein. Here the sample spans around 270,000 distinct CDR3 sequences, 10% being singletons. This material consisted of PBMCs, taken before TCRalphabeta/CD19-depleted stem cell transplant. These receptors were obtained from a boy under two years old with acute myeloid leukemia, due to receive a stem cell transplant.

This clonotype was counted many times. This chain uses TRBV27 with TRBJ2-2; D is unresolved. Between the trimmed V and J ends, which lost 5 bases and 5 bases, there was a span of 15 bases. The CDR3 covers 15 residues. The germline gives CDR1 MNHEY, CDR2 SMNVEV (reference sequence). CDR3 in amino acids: CASSPLGFGTGELFF. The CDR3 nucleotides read TGTGCCAGCAGTCCCCTCGGGTTCGGGACCGGGGAGCTGTTTTTT.

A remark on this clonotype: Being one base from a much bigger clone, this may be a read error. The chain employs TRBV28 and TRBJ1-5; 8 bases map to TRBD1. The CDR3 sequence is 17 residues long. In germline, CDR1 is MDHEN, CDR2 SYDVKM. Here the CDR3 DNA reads TGTGCCAGCAGTTTCCCAGGGGGCGCGTATAGCAATCAGCCCCAGCAATTT. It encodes CASSFPGGAYSNQPQQF.

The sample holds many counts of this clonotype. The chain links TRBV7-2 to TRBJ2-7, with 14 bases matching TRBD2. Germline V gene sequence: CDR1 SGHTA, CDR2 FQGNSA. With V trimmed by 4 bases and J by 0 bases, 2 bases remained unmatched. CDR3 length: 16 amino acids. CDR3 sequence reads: CASSWTSGRSSYEQYF. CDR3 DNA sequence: TGTGCCAGCAGCTGGACTAGCGGGAGGAGCTCCTACGAGCAGTACTTC.

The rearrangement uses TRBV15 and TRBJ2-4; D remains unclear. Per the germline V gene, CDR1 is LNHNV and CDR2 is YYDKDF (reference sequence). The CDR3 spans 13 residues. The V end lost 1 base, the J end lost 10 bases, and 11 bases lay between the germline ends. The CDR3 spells CATSRVGPRIQYF. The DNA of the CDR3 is TGTGCCACCAGCAGAGTGGGTCCCAGGATTCAGTACTTC.

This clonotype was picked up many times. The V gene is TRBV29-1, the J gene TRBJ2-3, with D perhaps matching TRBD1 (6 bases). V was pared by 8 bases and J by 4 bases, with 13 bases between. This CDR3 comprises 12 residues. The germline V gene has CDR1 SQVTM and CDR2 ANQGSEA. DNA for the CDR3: TGCAGCTTAACAGGGCAGCCAGATACGCAGTATTTT. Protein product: CSLTGQPDTQYF.

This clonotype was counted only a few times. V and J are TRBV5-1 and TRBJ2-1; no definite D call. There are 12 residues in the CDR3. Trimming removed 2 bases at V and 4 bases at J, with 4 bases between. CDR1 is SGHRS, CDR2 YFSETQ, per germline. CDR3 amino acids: CASSFQYNEQFF. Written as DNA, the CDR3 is TGCGCCAGCAGCTTCCAGTACAATGAGCAGTTCTTC. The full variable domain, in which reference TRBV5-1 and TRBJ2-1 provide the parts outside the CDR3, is KAGVTQTPRYLIKTRGQQVTLSCSPISGHRSVSWYQQTPGQGLQFLFEYFSETQRNKGNFPGRFSGRQFSNSRSEMNVSTLELGDSALYLCASSFQYNEQFFGPGTRLTVL.

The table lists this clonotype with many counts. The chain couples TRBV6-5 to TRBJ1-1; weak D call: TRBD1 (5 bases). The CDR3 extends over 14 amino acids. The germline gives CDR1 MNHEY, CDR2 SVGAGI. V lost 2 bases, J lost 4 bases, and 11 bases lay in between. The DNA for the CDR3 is TGTGCCAGCAGTTACCCAGGGAAGGGCACTGAAGCTTTCTTT. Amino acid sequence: CASSYPGKGTEAFF.

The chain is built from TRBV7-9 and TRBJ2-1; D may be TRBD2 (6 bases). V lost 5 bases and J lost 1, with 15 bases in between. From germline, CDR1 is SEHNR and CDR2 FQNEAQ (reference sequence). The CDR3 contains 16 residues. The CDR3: CASSLMEGRSYNEQFF. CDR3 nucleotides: TGTGCCAGCAGCCTAATGGAGGGCCGTTCCTACAATGAGCAGTTCTTC.

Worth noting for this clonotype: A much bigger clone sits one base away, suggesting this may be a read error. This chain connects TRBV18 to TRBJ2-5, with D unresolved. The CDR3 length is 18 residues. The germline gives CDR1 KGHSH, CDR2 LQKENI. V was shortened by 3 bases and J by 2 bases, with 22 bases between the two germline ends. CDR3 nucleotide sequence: TGTGCCAGCTCACCCTTGGGCCCCCGAGTACTGCCTCAAGAGACCCAGTACTTC. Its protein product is CASSPLGPRVLPQETQYF.